This entry lists 24 T cell receptor beta chains sequenced from one sample in a study of regulatory T cells in long-lasting Graves disease. Time point specified: newly diagnosed GD, antithyroid drugs for less than 3 months. There was RNA extracted from PBMCs, and the TCR library was made from it. HTBI primers from iRepertoire and Arm-PCR of CDR3 regions yielded the TCR beta libraries. TCRdb ran MiXCR on the multiplex PCR reads and lists one entry per CDR3 protein. The repertoire holds 250,000 to 400,000 distinct CDR3 sequences, with roughly 18% as singletons. Specimen: peripheral blood mononuclear cells (PBMCs), collected at new diagnosis, from a patient treated with antithyroid drugs. The source is a female donor with Graves disease.

Note on this clonotype: A far larger clone is one nucleotide away, so this likely arose from a read error. The chain has TRBV11-1 and TRBJ2-7; 9 bases align to TRBD2. Trimming at V came to 5 bases and at J to 6 bases, leaving 11 bases not matched to a gene. Germline assignment: CDR1 SGHAT and CDR2 FQDESV (reference sequence). This CDR3 has 15 residues. CDR3 protein: CASSPTSGLTCEQYF. In DNA form, the CDR3 reads TGTGCCAGCAGCCCGACTAGCGGACTTACCTGCGAGCAGTACTTC.

The chain links TRBV28 to TRBJ2-3; possible D gene TRBD2, 5 bases. The V end was cut by 2 bases, the J end by 0 bases, with 12 bases between. This CDR3 spans 16 amino acids. The germline CDR1 and CDR2 sequences are MDHEN and SYDVKM. The CDR3 nucleotides read TGTGCCAGCAGTTTAGATCCCAAGCGGAGCACAGATACGCAGTATTTT. Translated: CASSLDPKRSTDTQYF.

This clonotype was recorded a few times. The rearrangement joins TRBV14 to TRBJ2-1; 11 nucleotides align to TRBD2. Germline V gives CDR1 SGHDN, CDR2 FVKESK. The ends lost 4 bases at V and 5 bases at J; junction bases unmatched: 7. The CDR3 runs to 16 residues. CDR3 bases: TGTGCCAGCAGCCCCCCACCGGGACTAGCGGACAATGAGCAGTTCTTC. This sequence encodes CASSPPPGLADNEQFF.

This clonotype was observed at least ten times. This chain connects TRBV5-1 to TRBJ1-1, with 9 bases fitting TRBD1. Germline V gives CDR1 SGHRS, CDR2 YFSETQ. Unmatched junction bases numbered 16, after V lost 7 bases and J lost 0 bases. The CDR3 sequence is 18 residues long. The CDR3 DNA follows: TGCGCCAGCCCTAAAACCGGGACAGGGTTTATCCTGAACACTGAAGCTTTCTTT. This translates into CASPKTGTGFILNTEAFF.

V gene TRBV6-1 combines with J gene TRBJ2-7; 10 nucleotides align to TRBD2. V gave up 6 bases and J gave up 6 bases; unmatched junction bases: 8. Per the germline V gene, CDR1 is MNHNS and CDR2 is SASEGT. The CDR3 is 14 residues long. The CDR3 DNA follows: TGTGCCAGCAGAAAAGCGGGAGGGCCCTCCGAGCAGTACTTC. Translated: CASRKAGGPSEQYF.

In this sample, this clonotype turned up many times. The CDR3 bases are TGTGCCAGCACCCCACCAGGCAGATCCTATGGCTACACCTTC. Its protein is CASTPPGRSYGYTF. The chain joins TRBV28 to TRBJ1-2, with D unclear. Trimming stripped 7 bases from V and 4 bases from J, with 16 bases between. Germline V gene data show CDR1 as MDHEN and CDR2 as SYDVKM. The CDR3 length is 14 residues.

This clonotype was counted between two and nine times. This chain joins TRBV5-5 and TRBJ2-7; 8 bases are a match to TRBD2. The CDR3 has 14 residues. V was pared by 0 bases and J by 7 bases, with 6 bases of the junction left unmatched. Germline CDR1 is SGHKS and CDR2 is YYEKEE (reference sequence). Here the CDR3 DNA reads TGTGCCAGCAGCTTGGCGGGAGGGTCTTTTGAGCAGTACTTC. This codes for CASSLAGGSFEQYF.

This clonotype was detected many times. The V call is TRBV28, the J call TRBJ2-5; the match to TRBD2 covers 10 bases. Per the germline V gene, CDR1 is MDHEN and CDR2 is SYDVKM. The V segment lost 1 base and the J segment 4 bases; nucleotides outside the gene matches: 9. The CDR3 sequence is 17 residues long. This chain's CDR3 is CASSLYPGSGRGETQYF. In nucleotides, the CDR3 is TGTGCCAGCAGTTTATACCCTGGGAGCGGGAGGGGAGAGACCCAGTACTTC.

J is TRBJ2-2 and V is TRBV7-9; 12 bases align to TRBD2. The germline CDR1 and CDR2 sequences are SEHNR and FQNEAQ (reference sequence). After removal of 3 bases from V and 6 bases from J, the junction contained 5 bases not matched to a gene. CDR3 size: 16 residues. The CDR3 coding sequence is TGTGCCAGCAGCTTTCTAGCGGGAGGGCCAGCCGGGGAGCTGTTTTTT. Protein: CASSFLAGGPAGELFF. The full variable domain, completed using reference TRBV7-9 and TRBJ2-2, is DTGVSQNPRHKITKRGQNVTFRCDPISEHNRLYWYRQTLGQGPEFLTYFQNEAQLEKSRLLSDRFSAERPKGSFSTLEIQRTEQGDSAMYLCASSFLAGGPAGELFFGEGSRLTVL.

This clonotype was picked up a small number of times. The chain carries TRBV5-1 and TRBJ2-5; D may be TRBD1 or TRBD2 (5 bases each). V lost 0 bases and J 1 base, leaving 13 bases between the germline ends. This CDR3 has 16 residues. Germline V CDR1 and CDR2: SGHRS, YFSETQ. Here the CDR3 DNA reads TGCGCCAGCAGCTTGGCCCGCCTTGGGGGCCAAGAGACCCAGTACTTC. It is translated as CASSLARLGGQETQYF. Complete variable domain (other parts from reference TRBV5-1 and TRBJ2-5): KAGVTQTPRYLIKTRGQQVTLSCSPISGHRSVSWYQQTPGQGLQFLFEYFSETQRNKGNFPGRFSGRQFSNSRSEMNVSTLELGDSALYLCASSLARLGGQETQYFGPGTRLLVL.

The sample holds many counts of this clonotype. The chain joins TRBV6-1 to TRBJ1-4; perhaps TRBD1 as D (5 bases). This CDR3 region has 14 residues. Trimming pared 5 bases from V and 6 bases from J, leaving 13 bases between. Looked up from germline, CDR1 is MNHNS and CDR2 is SASEGT. CDR3 protein: CASSPRQGHEKLFF. CDR3 in DNA: TGTGCCAGCAGTCCGCGGCAGGGTCATGAAAAACTGTTTTTT.

The chain recombines TRBV28 with TRBJ2-7; D gene unclear. The CDR3 totals 15 residues. Trimming removed 1 base at V and 2 bases at J, with 12 bases between. Germline assignment: CDR1 MDHEN and CDR2 SYDVKM. In nucleotides, the CDR3 is TGTGCCAGCAGTTTATTGAAAATAGACCCCTACGAGCAGTACTTC. It codes for CASSLLKIDPYEQYF.

This clonotype was picked up many times. The chain joins TRBV7-9 to TRBJ1-5, with TRBD1 as a possible D gene (5 bases). Trimming removed 8 bases at V and 7 bases at J, with 12 bases between. CDR1 is SEHNR and CDR2 is FQNEAQ in the germline V gene (reference sequence). This CDR3 has 12 amino acids. The CDR3 region has the DNA TGTGCCAGCGGGGCAGGAGGCCAGCCCCAGCATTTT. Protein: CASGAGGQPQHF.

This clonotype has a single count. This may arise from a read error, as a much more abundant clone is one base away. The missing conserved phenylalanine or tryptophan at the end of this CDR3 makes a read error likely. The chain is built from TRBV14 and TRBJ2-1; maybe TRBD2 (6 bases). CDR1 is SGHDN, CDR2 FVKESK, per germline. The CDR3 length is 15 residues. Trimming took off 6 bases at V and 6 bases at J, with 18 bases between the two ends. The CDR3 loop is CASRATGGDFNEQFL. CDR3 sequence (DNA): TGTGCCAGCAGGGCCACCGGTGGGGACTTCAATGAGCAGTTCTTG.

This clonotype showed up many times. V and J are TRBV12-3 or TRBV12-4 and TRBJ1-1; D remains unclear. The CDR3 sequence is 15 residues long. V lost 0 bases, J lost 2 bases, and 10 bases lay in between. DNA of the CDR3: TGTGCCAGCAGTTTAGCGTCAGGCCCCAACACTGAAGCTTTCTTT. It specifies CASSLASGPNTEAFF.

This clonotype was seen only a few times. The CDR3 loop is CASSLRSIPEAFF. The DNA of the CDR3 is TGTGCCAGCAGCCTACGCTCGATACCTGAAGCTTTCTTT. The genes are TRBV7-8 and TRBJ1-1; D remains unclear. This CDR3 is built from 13 residues. The ends were cut back, 5 bases at V and 6 bases at J, with 13 bases in the middle. Germline-derived CDR1 and CDR2 are SGHVS and FQNEAQ.

The chain has TRBV9 and TRBJ2-7; 7 nucleotides agree with TRBD1. The V segment lost 3 bases and the J segment 2 bases; nucleotides outside the gene matches: 5. The CDR3 sequence is 14 residues long. Per the germline V gene, CDR1 is SGDLS and CDR2 is YYNGEE. The CDR3 is CASSEGQETYEQYF. CDR3 sequence (DNA): TGTGCCAGCAGCGAAGGACAGGAGACCTACGAGCAGTACTTC.

The CDR3 DNA follows: TGTGCCAGCAGCTTGACAGGGGGTGAAGAGACCCAGTACTTC. Amino acid sequence: CASSLTGGEETQYF. The chain joins TRBV11-2 to TRBJ2-5, with 9 nucleotides matching TRBD1. V was clipped by 3 bases and J by 3 bases; unmatched bases: 2. The CDR3 spans 14 residues. Per the germline V gene, CDR1 is SGHAT and CDR2 is FQNNGV. The full variable domain, its missing parts supplied by reference TRBV11-2 and TRBJ2-5, is EAGVAQSPRYKIIEKRQSVAFWCNPISGHATLYWYQQILGQGPKLLIQFQNNGVVDDSQLPKDRFSAERLKGVDSTLKIQPAKLEDSAVYLCASSLTGGEETQYFGPGTRLLVL.

This clonotype was recorded at least ten times. V is TRBV28 and J is TRBJ2-4; possible D gene TRBD1, 6 bases. The ends were cut back, 2 bases at V and 3 bases at J, with 23 bases in the middle. Germline assignment: CDR1 MDHEN and CDR2 SYDVKM. The CDR3 sequence is 19 residues long. The CDR3 coding sequence is TGTGCCAGCAGTTTAGACGATAGGGGGAGATGGAAGGACAAAAACATTCAGTACTTC. Translating gives CASSLDDRGRWKDKNIQYF. The variable domain in full, with the rest retrieved from reference TRBV28 and TRBJ2-4, is DVKVTQSSRYLVKRTGEKVFLECVQDMDHENMFWYRQDPGLGLRLIYFSYDVKMKEKGDIPEGYSVSREKKERFSLILESASTNQTSMYLCASSLDDRGRWKDKNIQYFGAGTRLSVL.

Points on this clonotype: It is likely a read error: a sequence one base away is far more abundant. The chain uses TRBV28 and TRBJ2-3; no clear D. The last part of the DNA fits TRBJ2-1 better; the J call may be wrong. There are 16 residues in the CDR3. Germline loops: CDR1 MDHEN, CDR2 SYDVKM. This CDR3 reads CASPRASLSSYSEQFF. In DNA form, the CDR3 reads TGTGCCAGCCCACGAGCCTCCCTAAGCTCCTACAGTGAGCAGTTCTTC.

This clonotype was seen ten or more times. The chain links TRBV6-1 to TRBJ1-2, with 9 bases matching TRBD1. J lost 2 bases, V lost 8 bases, and 9 bases had no gene match. The V gene's germline CDR1 is MNHNS and CDR2 SASEGT. The CDR3 totals 15 residues. This CDR3 is CASLVHTGGNYGYTF. The CDR3 DNA follows: TGTGCCAGCCTGGTACATACAGGGGGCAACTATGGCTACACCTTC.

This clonotype was counted at least ten times. This chain uses TRBV7-2 with TRBJ2-7; 7 positions agree with TRBD2. The germline gives CDR1 SGHTA, CDR2 FQGNSA. The CDR3 spans 14 residues. Germline trimming cut 5 bases from V and 0 bases from J; bases unmatched to any gene: 4. CDR3: CASSASGISYEQYF. CDR3 bases: TGTGCCAGCAGCGCAAGCGGGATCTCCTACGAGCAGTACTTC.

This clonotype was counted ten times or more. The gene calls are TRBV11-2 and TRBJ2-7; the D is unclear. CDR1 and CDR2 from the germline V gene are SGHAT and FQNNGV. The germline V and J ends were trimmed by 0 bases and 6 bases, with 6 bases remaining between them. The CDR3 has 12 residues. The CDR3 spells CASSLESVEQYF. Here the CDR3 DNA reads TGTGCCAGCAGCTTAGAATCCGTCGAGCAGTACTTC.

The chain recombines TRBV12-3 or TRBV12-4 with TRBJ2-1; possible D gene TRBD2, 6 bases. The CDR3 loop spans 14 amino acids. The V end lost 5 bases, the J end lost 4 bases, and 12 bases lay between the germline ends. The CDR3 loop reads CASSPTGLYNEQFF. CDR3 nucleotide sequence: TGTGCCAGCAGTCCCACGGGACTGTACAATGAGCAGTTCTTC.